One and the same sample provided the 20 T cell receptor beta chains below, sequenced in a study of T cell changes during pregnancy in multiple sclerosis. The method was immunoSEQ multiplex PCR; TCRdb's version includes in-frame clones alone and lacks a portion of them. This sample has about 40,000 clones, with 90% to 95% found just once. The starting material was CD8+ T cells from peripheral blood mononuclear cells, obtained before pregnancy. The receptor set was obtained from a female donor with multiple sclerosis, enrolled in a pregnancy study.

This sequence joins TRBV29-1 and TRBJ2-6; D gene uncertain. Deletions cut 3 bases from V and 2 bases from J, with 14 bases between. Germline V gene lookup returns CDR1 SQVTM and CDR2 ANQGSEA. CDR3 length: 16 residues. CDR3 amino acids: CSVDVISETGANVLTF. For the CDR3, the DNA is TGCAGCGTTGATGTTATATCGGAGACTGGGGCCAACGTCCTGACTTTC.

This clone came up once. The chain carries TRBV7-6 and TRBJ1-1, with D unresolved. The CDR3 has 12 amino acids. V was clipped by 6 bases and J by 1 base, with 6 bases between them. Germline V gene sequence: CDR1 SGHVS, CDR2 FNYEAQ. CDR3 in DNA: TGTGCCAGCAGGTCAGGGAACACTGAAGCTTTCTTT. Residues: CASRSGNTEAFF.

CDR3: CASLKAQGYEQYF. The CDR3 DNA sequence: TGTGCCAGCCTAAAGGCACAGGGGTACGAGCAGTACTTC. The chain carries TRBV28 and TRBJ2-7, with TRBD1 matching over 7 bases. Trimming cost V 8 bases and J 4 bases; bases outside gene matches: 8. CDR3 length: 13 amino acids. The V gene's germline CDR1 is MDHEN and CDR2 SYDVKM.

This clone has a single count. The chain joins TRBV4-1 to TRBJ2-1; 8 positions match TRBD1. The V gene's germline CDR1 is MGHRA and CDR2 YSYEKL. This CDR3 spans 15 amino acids. The V and J ends lost 3 bases and 9 bases, in that order; junction bases with no gene match: 10. The CDR3 nucleotides read TGCGCCAGCAGCCAGCTCAGGGGGCCCGGTGCTGAGCAGTTCTTC. Protein: CASSQLRGPGAEQFF.

The V and J genes are TRBV10-3 and TRBJ1-2; 9 bases match TRBD1. This CDR3 has 14 residues. Unmatched junction bases numbered 9, after V lost 5 bases and J lost 8 bases. Germline values: CDR1 ENHRY, CDR2 SYGVKD. CDR3 region: CAISTSQGAGGYTF. CDR3 bases: TGTGCCATCAGTACATCACAGGGGGCAGGGGGCTACACCTTC.

This chain uses TRBV27 with TRBJ1-5; D gene uncertain. The CDR3 runs 14 residues. Germline-derived CDR1 and CDR2 are MNHEY and SMNVEV (reference sequence). V lost 5 bases to trimming and J lost 3 bases, with 11 bases between them. CDR3 nucleotides: TGTGCCAGCAGTCCTATCAATTCCAATCAGCCCCAGCATTTT. It is translated as CASSPINSNQPQHF.

This clone was seen once. The V gene is TRBV30, the J gene TRBJ2-4, with 7 bases matching TRBD1. Trimming took 2 bases from V and 4 from J; bases not matched to a gene: 8. This CDR3 spans 15 amino acids. Germline V gene data show CDR1 as GTSNPN and CDR2 as SVGIG (reference sequence). Here the CDR3 DNA reads TGTGCCTGGAGTAAGGCCGGGACAGAGAAAAACATTCAGTACTTC. It specifies CAWSKAGTEKNIQYF.

The chain combines TRBV7-6 with TRBJ2-6, with 8 bases matching TRBD1. The CDR3 extends over 16 amino acids. V gave up 5 bases and J gave up 0 bases; unmatched junction bases: 3. CDR1 SGHVS and CDR2 FNYEAQ come from the germline V gene. The CDR3 nucleotides read TGTGCCAGCAGCCCAACAGGGGGCTCTGGGGCCAACGTCCTGACTTTC. Translated: CASSPTGGSGANVLTF.

The V call is TRBV9, the J call TRBJ2-3, with TRBD1 matching 7 bases. Germline CDR1 SGDLS, CDR2 YYNGEE. This CDR3 contains 14 residues. The trim removed 0 bases at V and 10 bases at J, leaving 8 bases unmatched. CDR3 loop: CASSVEGASEAQYF. CDR3 bases: TGTGCCAGCAGCGTAGAGGGGGCAAGCGAGGCGCAGTATTTT.

This chain connects TRBV27 to TRBJ2-7; D may be TRBD2 (5 bases). Germline CDR1 reads MNHEY; CDR2 reads SMNVEV (reference sequence). V lost 4 bases, J lost 2 bases, and 9 bases lay in between. The CDR3 spans 13 residues. DNA for the CDR3: TGTGCCAGCAGTTGGAGCGGCCCCTACGAGCAGTACTTC. Its translation: CASSWSGPYEQYF.

Notes on this clone: The same CDR3 can be traced to other DNA sequences in this sample. This rearrangement joins TRBV27 to TRBJ2-7; no definite D call. The CDR3 has 13 residues. Trimming pared 3 bases from V and 1 base from J, leaving 7 bases between. Germline loops: CDR1 MNHEY, CDR2 SMNVEV (reference sequence). CDR3 in amino acids: CASSFSGSYEQYF. As DNA, the CDR3 is TGTGCCAGCAGTTTTTCCGGTTCCTACGAGCAGTACTTC.

As regards this clone: Other DNA sequences in this sample translate to the same CDR3. V and J are TRBV14 and TRBJ1-2; 10 bases line up with TRBD1. The CDR3 has 13 residues. V gave up 3 bases and J gave up 6 bases; unmatched junction bases: 1. Germline CDR1 SGHDN, CDR2 FVKESK. The CDR3 nucleotides are TGTGCCAGCAGCCAGGGACAGGGGAATGGCTACACCTTC. This translates into CASSQGQGNGYTF. Complete variable domain (other parts from reference TRBV14 and TRBJ1-2): EAGVTQFPSHSVIEKGQTVTLRCDPISGHDNLYWYRRVMGKEIKFLLHFVKESKQDESGMPNNRFLAERTGGTYSTLKVQPAELEDSGVYFCASSQGQGNGYTFGSGTRLTVV.

This chain links TRBV19 with TRBJ2-1, with 11 bases aligning to TRBD2. Looked up from germline, CDR1 is LNHDA and CDR2 is SQIVND (reference sequence). CDR3 length: 15 amino acids. The V and J ends lost 3 bases and 6 bases, in that order; junction bases with no gene match: 4. CDR3 sequence reads: CASSMGTSGANEQFF. In DNA form, the CDR3 reads TGTGCCAGTAGTATGGGGACTAGCGGCGCCAATGAGCAGTTCTTC.

The rearrangement uses TRBV29-1 and TRBJ2-5, with 7 bases identical to TRBD2. There are 13 residues in the CDR3. The germline CDR1 and CDR2 sequences are SQVTM and ANQGSEA. The V and J ends lost 3 bases and 5 bases, in that order; junction bases with no gene match: 6. The CDR3 loop reads CSVDRDGRETQYF. The CDR3 DNA is TGCAGCGTTGATAGGGACGGGAGGGAGACCCAGTACTTC.

The genes are TRBV6-5 and TRBJ2-1; tentative D call: TRBD2 (5 bases). Between the trimmed V and J ends, which lost 2 bases and 8 bases, there was a span of 13 bases. CDR1 and CDR2 (germline): MNHEY, SVGAGI. The CDR3 sequence is 14 residues long. The CDR3 coding sequence is TGTGCCAGCAGTTACGGAACTAGGGTAGATGAGCAGTTCTTC. It translates to CASSYGTRVDEQFF.

The chain uses TRBV2 and TRBJ2-7; a possible D gene is TRBD2 (7 bases). Deletions cut 10 bases from V and 2 bases from J, with 15 bases between. Germline assignment: CDR1 SNHLY and CDR2 FYNNEI. The CDR3 runs to 13 residues. The CDR3 coding sequence is TGTGCCACAAGGGGGGGAGTAACCTACGAGCAGTACTTC. It encodes CATRGGVTYEQYF.

The chain recombines TRBV29-1 with TRBJ2-3; TRBD2 matches 13 bases. Germline CDR1 and CDR2: SQVTM and ANQGSEA. This CDR3 is 18 amino acids long. Trimming removed 6 bases from V and 4 bases from J; junction bases left unmatched: 16. CDR3 sequence (DNA): TGCAGCGTGGACGAGGGACTAGCGGGAATTAATCCCCCAGATACGCAGTATTTT. This gives the protein CSVDEGLAGINPPDTQYF.

J is TRBJ2-7 and V is TRBV27, with 11 positions matching TRBD2. Trimming cost V 4 bases and J 4 bases; bases outside gene matches: 3. CDR1 and CDR2 from the germline V gene are MNHEY and SMNVEV (reference sequence). This CDR3 is built from 14 residues. The CDR3 spells CASSSTSGSYEQYF. The CDR3 DNA sequence: TGTGCCAGCAGTTCAACTAGCGGGAGTTACGAGCAGTACTTC.

This sequence joins TRBV7-9 and TRBJ2-1, with TRBD2 matching 9 bases. Germline CDR1 reads SEHNR; CDR2 reads FQNEAQ (reference sequence). The CDR3 has 14 amino acids. V lost 1 base to trimming and J lost 7 bases; unmatched junction nucleotides: 2. CDR3 in amino acids: CASSLGREGNEQFF. The CDR3, as DNA: TGTGCCAGCAGCTTAGGGCGGGAGGGGAATGAGCAGTTCTTC.

The chain is built from TRBV5-4 and TRBJ2-2; D perhaps matches TRBD1 (5 bases). Germline V gives CDR1 SGHNT, CDR2 YYREEE (reference sequence). The CDR3 extends over 13 amino acids. V lost 4 bases to trimming and J lost 4 bases, with 8 bases between them. CDR3 sequence reads: CASSLQGTGELFF. CDR3 sequence (DNA): TGTGCCAGCAGCCTCCAGGGCACCGGGGAGCTGTTTTTT.